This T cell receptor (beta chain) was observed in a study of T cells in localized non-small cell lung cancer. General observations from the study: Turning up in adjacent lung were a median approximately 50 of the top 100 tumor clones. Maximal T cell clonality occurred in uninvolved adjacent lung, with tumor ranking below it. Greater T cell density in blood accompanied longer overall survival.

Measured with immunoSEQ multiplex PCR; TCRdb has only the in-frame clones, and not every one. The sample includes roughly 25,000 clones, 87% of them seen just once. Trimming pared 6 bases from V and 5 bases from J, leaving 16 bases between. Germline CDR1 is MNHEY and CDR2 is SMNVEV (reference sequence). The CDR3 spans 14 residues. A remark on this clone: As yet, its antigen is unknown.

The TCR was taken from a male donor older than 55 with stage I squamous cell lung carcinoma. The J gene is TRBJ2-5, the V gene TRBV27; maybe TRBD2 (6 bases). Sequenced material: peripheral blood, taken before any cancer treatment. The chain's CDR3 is CASSPPGDGETQYF. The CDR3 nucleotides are TGTGCCAGCAGCCCCCCGGGGGACGGGGAGACCCAGTACTTC.